This T cell receptor (beta chain) was profiled in a study of monozygotic twins with inflammatory bowel disease. CDR3 length equals 15 residues. From germline, CDR1 is SGDLS and CDR2 YYNGEE. Total RNA, at 3,000 to 4,000 ng, went into every TCR library. For each CDR3 protein, TCRdb gives one entry from its re-call of the 5' RACE reads, without DNA. Its clone listing holds hundreds of thousands of distinct CDR3 sequences. The sequenced sample consisted of blood. This TCR derives from a human donor with ulcerative colitis or Crohn's disease, or a healthy co-twin of an affected twin (not recorded which). The V call is TRBV9, the J call TRBJ2-3; TCRdb picks TRBD1, but there is no DNA to check that call. CDR3 in amino acids: CASSVEGRSGNTQYF. The full variable domain, its missing parts supplied by reference TRBV9 and TRBJ2-3, is DSGVTQTPKHLITATGQRVTLRCSPRSGDLSVYWYQQSLDQGLQFLIQYYNGEERAKGNILERFSAQQFPDLHSELNLSSLELGDSALYFCASSVEGRSGNTQYFGPGTRLTVL.